Below, one T cell receptor (beta chain) is given with its context. This clonotype was counted a few times. The antigen it recognizes is unknown. No base qualities exist here, and no much larger clone lies one base off it. Looking up the germline V gene (reference sequence) yields CDR1 SGHNT and CDR2 YYREEE. The CDR3 contains 16 residues, cysteine and phenylalanine counted. Only the CDR3 region is kept as DNA, spanning 48 bases read in frame from base 1. Clipping removes 6 bases from V and 6 bases from J, with 13 as the unmatched junction base count. The source of the sample is a study (dated by TCRdb to the mid-2010s). Looking at the study overall: The study set out to test whether tumor-infiltrating Tregs in breast cancer get recruited from blood Tregs or are instead converted in situ from other CD4+ T cell subsets.

Full-length TCR variable regions were amplified by 5' RACE PCR with constant-region reverse primers, and semi-nested PCR with Nested Universal Primer A was subsequently performed. The ReliaPrep RNA Cell Miniprep System was used to extract total RNA, which was then reverse transcribed into 5'RACE-ready cDNA with the SMARTer RACE 5'/3' Kit. Full-length TCR alpha and beta libraries were barcoded with multiplex adaptors and sequenced on an Illumina MiSeq. On the authors' methods: Sequencing data were pooled across the five patients for each of nine subset-tissue groups and compared by unsupervised clustering of TCR gene usage. The Morisita-Horn index, with shared sequences weighted by their contribution to each repertoire, was used to calculate repertoire similarity. TCRdb took the public reads, trimmed them with fastp at Q25, ran MiXCR for clone calling and kept in-frame beta chains. Duplicate CDR3 protein sequences are folded into a single record with the most common DNA and genes. TCRdb, rather than the study authors, made the V and J calls. For this sample the table gives about 8,600 distinct CDR3 sequences, of which roughly a sixth were detected only once. Under 4% of the sample lies in the top ten.

Study-level results and caveats: The greatest overlap of tumor-infiltrating Treg TCR alpha and beta sequences was observed with tumor naive CD4+ T cells, followed by blood naive CD4+ T cells. Validation in the larger cohort was restricted to a single TCR beta V-J rearrangement rather than whole repertoires. Tumor memory CD4+ T cell TCR gene usage was found to cluster with blood and lymph node memory CD4+ cells and with lymph node naive CD4+ cells.

Memory CD4+ T cells were isolated as CD4+CD45RO+CD25- cells. Tregs, naive and memory CD4+ T cells from tumor, blood and ipsilateral draining lymph nodes of a few breast cancer patients underwent full-length TCR alpha and beta sequencing. Ficoll density gradient centrifugation was used to isolate mononuclear cells from lymph nodes or from about 50 ml of peripheral blood. A purity exceeding 90% was confirmed by FACS for the sorted cell populations. This receptor was obtained from a female donor with breast cancer. The chain is encoded by TRBV5-4 joined to TRBJ2-2, and TRBD2 matches 8 of the central bases. Sequenced sample: memory CD4+ T cells sorted from blood. The sample's cell subset or site label, in plain terms: memory CD4+ T cells, CD4+CD45RO+CD25-. The nucleotide sequence reads TGTGCCAGCAACTTCAAAATGGGACTAGTCCCCGGGGAGCTGTTTTTT. Translated, it gives CASNFKMGLVPGELFF.